Shown below are 8 T cell receptor beta chains from a single sample sequenced in a study of OX40 agonist ivuxolimab in advanced cancers. Here immunoSEQ multiplex PCR was the method, and the copy in TCRdb shows in-frame clones only, minus some. The sample records about 26,000 clones, roughly 80% being singletons. The specimen was CD4+ or CD8+ T cells sorted from blood, collected in a trial of the OX40 agonist ivuxolimab. The receptors stem from an adult with an advanced solid tumor such as melanoma, head and neck, liver or kidney cancer.

The rearrangement uses TRBV4-3 and TRBJ1-3; D not certain. Trimming left V 3 bases short and J 0 bases short, with 9 bases between. The CDR3 spans 15 residues. The germline gives CDR1 LGHNA, CDR2 YSLEER. The CDR3 nucleotides read TGCGCCAGCAGCCAGGATATTACCTCTGGAAACACCATATATTTT. It codes for CASSQDITSGNTIYF.

The chain combines TRBV19 with TRBJ2-2; 14 bases map to TRBD2. The length of the CDR3 is 20 residues. From germline, CDR1 is LNHDA and CDR2 SQIVND (reference sequence). V lost 4 bases, J lost 1 base, and 11 bases stayed unmatched. CDR3 loop: CASSTGTSGGFFLNTGELFF. The DNA for the CDR3 is TGTGCCAGTAGTACGGGGACTAGCGGGGGATTCTTCTTGAACACCGGGGAGCTGTTTTTT.

This clone was observed a handful of times. The rearrangement links TRBV5-1 to TRBJ1-1; no clear D. The CDR3 covers 14 residues. Germline CDR1 reads SGHRS; CDR2 reads YFSETQ. V was cut by 4 bases and J by 1 base, with 11 bases left in between. The CDR3 protein is CASSLRPTNTEAFF. The CDR3 DNA reads TGCGCCAGCAGCCTAAGACCCACGAACACTGAAGCTTTCTTT.

The chain carries TRBV7-9 and TRBJ2-2; 7 bases map to TRBD2. Germline trimming cut 1 base from V and 7 bases from J; bases unmatched to any gene: 15. The V gene's germline CDR1 is SEHNR and CDR2 FQNEAQ (reference sequence). The CDR3 length is 18 residues. The CDR3 is CASSLGAGESGIGGELFF. The CDR3 nucleotides read TGTGCCAGCAGCTTAGGGGCGGGAGAATCGGGGATCGGCGGGGAGCTGTTTTTT.

The V and J genes are TRBV7-9 and TRBJ2-7; D remains unclear. This CDR3 comprises 12 residues. From germline, CDR1 is SEHNR and CDR2 FQNEAQ (reference sequence). Trimming removed 6 bases from V and 2 bases from J, with 8 bases in between. The DNA of the CDR3 is TGTGCCAGCAGGTCAGAAGCCTACGAGCAGTACTTC. Encoded protein: CASRSEAYEQYF.

This clone has a single count. The chain joins TRBV9 to TRBJ2-1; 7 bases agree with TRBD1. This CDR3 region has 14 residues. Trimming removed 4 bases from V and 6 bases from J; junction bases left unmatched: 7. Germline V gene data show CDR1 as SGDLS and CDR2 as YYNGEE. The CDR3 region has the DNA TGTGCCAGCAGCCCCTCCGGACAGGCCAATGAGCAGTTCTTC. Residues: CASSPSGQANEQFF.

A single count supports this clone. The gene calls are TRBV6-5 and TRBJ2-7; TRBD2 aligns across 8 bases. This CDR3 comprises 15 residues. V gave up 2 bases and J gave up 2 bases; unmatched junction bases: 5. Germline-derived CDR1 and CDR2 are MNHEY and SVGAGI. The CDR3, as DNA: TGTGCCAGCAGTTACGAGGCGGGGGGTGCCTACGAGCAGTACTTC. This gives the protein CASSYEAGGAYEQYF.

V usage is TRBV7-8 and J usage is TRBJ2-5; 7 bases fit TRBD1. The V gene's germline CDR1 is SGHVS and CDR2 FQNEAQ. Unmatched junction bases numbered 11, after V lost 4 bases and J lost 6 bases. The CDR3 runs to 15 residues. CDR3 loop: CASSYTGVPSKTQYF. The CDR3 DNA reads as TGTGCCAGCAGCTATACAGGGGTCCCCTCAAAGACCCAGTACTTC.